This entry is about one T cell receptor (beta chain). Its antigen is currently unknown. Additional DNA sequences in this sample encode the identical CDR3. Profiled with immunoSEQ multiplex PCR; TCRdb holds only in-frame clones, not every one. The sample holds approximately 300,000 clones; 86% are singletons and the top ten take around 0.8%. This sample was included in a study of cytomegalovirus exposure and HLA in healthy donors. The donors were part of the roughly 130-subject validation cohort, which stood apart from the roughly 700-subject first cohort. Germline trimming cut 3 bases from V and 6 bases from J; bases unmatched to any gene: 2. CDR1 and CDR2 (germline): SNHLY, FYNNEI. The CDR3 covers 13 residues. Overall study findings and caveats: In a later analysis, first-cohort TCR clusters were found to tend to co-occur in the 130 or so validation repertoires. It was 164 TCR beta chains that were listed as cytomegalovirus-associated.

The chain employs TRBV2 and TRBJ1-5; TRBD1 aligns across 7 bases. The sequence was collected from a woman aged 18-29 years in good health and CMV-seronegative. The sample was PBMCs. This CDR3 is CASSENRGQPQHF. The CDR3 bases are TGTGCCAGCAGTGAGAACAGGGGTCAGCCCCAGCATTTT.